The clone carrying this TCR beta chain has only a few counts. Its specificity is not known. This specimen belongs to a study of beta chain features in type 1 diabetes. Study-level results: VDJ junctions sequenced from type 1 diabetes patients showed fewer insertions and more deletions.

CDR1 SGHTA and CDR2 FQGNSA come from the germline V gene. V lost 4 bases and J lost 6; bases outside the gene matches: 3. The CDR3 totals 12 residues. Expressed TCRB transcripts were sequenced after all isolated RNA was converted to cDNA. Generated by immunoSEQ multiplex PCR, the TCRdb table keeps only in-frame clones and is missing some. The sample carries some 160,000 clones, less than 9.5% recorded once. The authors took one heparinised blood draw, averaging about 120 mL, from each donor. The sample comprised central memory CD4+ T cells from blood. This sequence joins TRBV7-2 and TRBJ2-7; 7 bases agree with TRBD1. This sequence originates from a young woman in good health. The CDR3 DNA is TGTGCCAGCAGCTCGACAGGGCGCGAGCAGTACTTC. Translation gives CASSSTGREQYF.